This T cell receptor (beta chain) was captured in a study of human T cells and chemical hapten exposure. General study findings and limits: Significantly more large CDR3 similarity clusters were formed by expanded TCRs than by controls.

A remark on this clonotype: Its antigen remains unknown.

The library labeled individual cDNA molecules by adding unique molecular identifiers to them. TCRdb used MiXCR to reprocess the RACE reads, holding one entry per CDR3 protein. The sample includes just under 350,000 distinct CDR3 sequences, 5.5% to 8% of them seen just once. Germline CDR1 is LGHNA and CDR2 is YNFKEQ. CDR3 size: 15 residues. With 0 bases clipped from V and 0 bases from J, the junction kept 2 bases outside the gene matches. Time point noted: patch test 1, 2 weeks after DPC sensitization. This sample's treatment: therapeutic diphenylcyclopropenone sensitization with weekly scalp DPC. Patients had alopecia, were aged 18 to 70, and were not pregnant.

This TCR derives from a woman younger than 35 with alopecia areata. Some clones in this sample may be carry-over from other donors' samples. This sample comprised whole blood, obtained in connection with sensitization to the hapten diphenylcyclopropenone (DPC). This rearrangement joins TRBV4-2 to TRBJ2-7, with 7 bases identical to TRBD2. DNA of the CDR3: TGTGCCAGCAGCCAAGAGGGGGGGTACTCCTACGAGCAGTACTTC. This codes for CASSQEGGYSYEQYF.